This paragraph reports one T cell receptor beta chain. What it recognizes is unknown. This specimen comes from a study of Ad26.COV2.S vaccination and SARS-CoV-2 variants. Across the study: Administration of Ad26.COV2.S was intramuscular, either once or twice 56 days apart. Study results and caveats: Vaccine recipients showed a spike-specific TCR breadth that was higher than in placebo recipients.

Libraries were prepared by immunoSEQ multiplex PCR; TCRdb keeps only in-frame clonotypes and omits some of them. The sample lists about 350,000 clones; roughly 89% were seen once. Treatment defined: around 19 received Ad26.COV2.S at low or high dose, single or two shots; 5 received placebo; per-sample allocation not given. All samples were drawn on day 63, counting from the first vaccine or placebo injection. Boston hosted the donor, who was an adult aged 18-55 years. Wuhan-strain spike was delivered by a replication-incompetent Ad26 vector. The CDR3 runs 15 residues. The germline V and J ends were trimmed by 5 bases and 2 bases, with 15 bases remaining between them. Germline loops: CDR1 SGDLS, CDR2 YYNGEE.

Sequenced here: peripheral blood, sampled in a trial of Ad26.COV2.S vaccine versus placebo. The chain has TRBV9 and TRBJ2-3, with a weak D call TRBD2 (5 bases). The sequence derives from a person aged 18-60 years who received the Ad26.COV2.S COVID-19 vaccine or a placebo. CDR3 protein: CASRRSGDYTDTQYF. The CDR3 DNA reads TGTGCCAGCAGGAGGTCCGGAGACTACACAGATACGCAGTATTTT.